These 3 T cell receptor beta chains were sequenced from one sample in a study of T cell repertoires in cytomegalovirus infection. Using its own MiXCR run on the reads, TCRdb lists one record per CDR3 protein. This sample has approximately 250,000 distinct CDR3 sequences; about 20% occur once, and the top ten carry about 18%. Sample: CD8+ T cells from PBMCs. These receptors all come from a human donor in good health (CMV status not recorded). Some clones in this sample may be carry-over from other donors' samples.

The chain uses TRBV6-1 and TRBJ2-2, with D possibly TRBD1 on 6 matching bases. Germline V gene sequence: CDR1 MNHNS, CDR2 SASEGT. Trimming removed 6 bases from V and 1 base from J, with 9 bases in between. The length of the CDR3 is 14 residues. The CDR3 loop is CASRDSLNTGELFF. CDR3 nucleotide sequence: TGTGCCAGCAGGGACAGCCTGAACACCGGGGAGCTGTTTTTT.

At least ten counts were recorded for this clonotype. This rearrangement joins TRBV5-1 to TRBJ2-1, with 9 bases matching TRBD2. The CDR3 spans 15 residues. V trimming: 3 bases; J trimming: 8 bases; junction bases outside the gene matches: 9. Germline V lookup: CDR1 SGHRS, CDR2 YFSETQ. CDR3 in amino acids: CASSSYGSGGDEQFF. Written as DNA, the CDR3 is TGCGCCAGCAGCTCCTATGGTAGCGGGGGTGATGAGCAGTTCTTC.

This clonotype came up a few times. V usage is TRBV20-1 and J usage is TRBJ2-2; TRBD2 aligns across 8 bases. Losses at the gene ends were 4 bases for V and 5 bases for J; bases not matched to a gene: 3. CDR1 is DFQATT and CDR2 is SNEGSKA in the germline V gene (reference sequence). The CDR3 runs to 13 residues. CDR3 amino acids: CSATGGHTGELFF. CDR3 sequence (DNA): TGCAGTGCTACGGGGGGGCATACCGGGGAGCTGTTTTTT.